This T cell receptor (beta chain) was observed in a study of cytomegalovirus exposure and HLA in healthy donors. Primers: 60 Vbeta forward and 13 Jbeta reverse. Only in-frame clones appear in the TCRdb table, and some are missing; sequencing was by immunoSEQ multiplex PCR. The table lists approximately 90,000 clones, approximately 82% of them singletons, with 2% to 2.5% in the top ten. Comment on this clone: Antigen: not known.

Study findings and constraints: TCR beta sequences numbering over 15,000 were associated with HLA alleles at 0.05 false discovery rate in a later analysis. The study recorded 150 to 200 TCR beta chains that were cytomegalovirus-associated. A later look showed TCR association rates differing by HLA locus, highest for DRB1 and lowest for HLA-C.

Sequenced sample: PBMCs. The sequence was obtained from a man between 35 and 55 years old in good health and CMV-seronegative.

CDR3 amino acids: CASSTRGTQETQYF. The DNA of the CDR3 is TGTGCCAGCAGTACTAGGGGGACACAAGAGACCCAGTACTTC. This chain uses TRBV27 with TRBJ2-5; D may be TRBD1 (6 bases). The CDR3 is made up of 14 amino acids. The germline V and J ends were trimmed by 5 bases and 2 bases, with 12 bases remaining between them. Germline CDR1 and CDR2: MNHEY and SMNVEV (reference sequence).